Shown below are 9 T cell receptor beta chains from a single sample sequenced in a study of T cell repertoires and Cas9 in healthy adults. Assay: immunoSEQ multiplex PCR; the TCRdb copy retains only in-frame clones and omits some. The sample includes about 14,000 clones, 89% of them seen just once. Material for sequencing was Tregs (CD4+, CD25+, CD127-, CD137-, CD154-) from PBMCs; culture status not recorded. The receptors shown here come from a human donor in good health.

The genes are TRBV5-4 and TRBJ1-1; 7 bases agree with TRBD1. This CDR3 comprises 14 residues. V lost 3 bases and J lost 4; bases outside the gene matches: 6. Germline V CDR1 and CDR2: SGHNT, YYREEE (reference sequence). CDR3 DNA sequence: TGTGCCAGCAGCTACCCGGGACAGATCACTGAAGCTTTCTTT. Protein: CASSYPGQITEAFF.

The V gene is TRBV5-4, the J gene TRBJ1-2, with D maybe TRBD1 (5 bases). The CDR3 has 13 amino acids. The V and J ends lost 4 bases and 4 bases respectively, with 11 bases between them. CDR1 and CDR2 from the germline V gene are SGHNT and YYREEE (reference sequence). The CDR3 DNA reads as TGTGCCAGCAGCCCCGACAGTACCTATGGCTACACCTTC. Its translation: CASSPDSTYGYTF.

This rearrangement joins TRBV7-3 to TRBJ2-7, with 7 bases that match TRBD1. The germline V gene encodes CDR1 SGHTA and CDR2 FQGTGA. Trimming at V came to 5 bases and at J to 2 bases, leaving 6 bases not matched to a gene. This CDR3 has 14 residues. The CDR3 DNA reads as TGTGCCAGCAGCAAAGGACAGGCCCCCTACGAGCAGTACTTC. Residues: CASSKGQAPYEQYF.

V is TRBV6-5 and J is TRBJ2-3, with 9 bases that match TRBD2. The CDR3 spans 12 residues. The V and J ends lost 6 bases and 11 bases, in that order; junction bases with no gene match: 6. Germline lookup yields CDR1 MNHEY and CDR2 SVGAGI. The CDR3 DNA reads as TGTGCCAGCAGAGGGGGACTAGCACTGCAGTATTTT. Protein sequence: CASRGGLALQYF.

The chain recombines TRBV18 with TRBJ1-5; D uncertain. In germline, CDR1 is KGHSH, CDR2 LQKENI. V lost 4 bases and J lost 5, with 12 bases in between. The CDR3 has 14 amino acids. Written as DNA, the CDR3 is TGTGCCAGCTCACAGGAAAACGGATATCAGCCCCAGCATTTT. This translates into CASSQENGYQPQHF.

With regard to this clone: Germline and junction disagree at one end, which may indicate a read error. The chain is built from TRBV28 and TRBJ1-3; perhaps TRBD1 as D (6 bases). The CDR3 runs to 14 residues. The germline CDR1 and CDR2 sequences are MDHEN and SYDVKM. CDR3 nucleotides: TGTGCCAGCAGTTTTAACAGGGCTGGCAACACCATATATTTT. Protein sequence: CASSFNRAGNTIYF.

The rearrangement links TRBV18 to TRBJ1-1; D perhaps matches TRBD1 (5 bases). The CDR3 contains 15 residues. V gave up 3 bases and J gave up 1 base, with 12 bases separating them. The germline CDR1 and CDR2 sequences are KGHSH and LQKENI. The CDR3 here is CASSPVGTENTEAFF. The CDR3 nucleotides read TGTGCCAGCTCACCCGTAGGGACGGAGAACACTGAAGCTTTCTTT.

In DNA, the CDR3 is TGTGCCAGCTCACCAGGCCAGACCGGCTACACCTTC. It translates to CASSPGQTGYTF. This chain connects TRBV18 to TRBJ1-2, with D unclear. Germline-derived CDR1 and CDR2 are KGHSH and LQKENI. The CDR3 is 12 residues long. The germline V and J ends were trimmed by 2 bases and 8 bases, with 9 bases remaining between them.

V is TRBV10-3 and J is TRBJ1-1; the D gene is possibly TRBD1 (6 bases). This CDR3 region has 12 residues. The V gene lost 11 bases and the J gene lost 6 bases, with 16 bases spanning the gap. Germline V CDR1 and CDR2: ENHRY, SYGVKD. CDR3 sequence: CASGRGAAEAFF. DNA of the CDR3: TGTGCCTCAGGCCGGGGGGCCGCTGAAGCTTTCTTT.